The present T cell receptor beta chain was sequenced within a study of technical replicates of blood from a handful of donors. The CDR3 totals 17 residues. J gave up 5 bases and V 1 base, and 10 bases lay outside the gene matches. Per the germline V gene, CDR1 is SGHTA and CDR2 is FQGTGA. Sequencing was performed with immunoSEQ multiplex PCR; in TCRdb, only in-frame clones are kept and a portion is missing. The table records about 83,000 clones, approximately 90% of them present only once. V gene TRBV7-3 combines with J gene TRBJ2-1, with TRBD2 identical over 8 bases. The sequencing sample was made of T cells isolated from PBMCs. This sequence was found in a human donor in good health. The CDR3 sequence is CASSLKGPGSGNNEQFF. The DNA of the CDR3 is TGTGCCAGCAGCTTAAAGGGGCCTGGTAGCGGGAACAATGAGCAGTTCTTC.